Listed here is a single T cell receptor beta chain. Sequenced by immunoSEQ multiplex PCR; TCRdb stores in-frame clones only, minus some. The table includes over 120,000 clones, around 84% detected once. The data were obtained in a study of cytotoxic CD8 clonotypes in ibrutinib-treated CLL. Study summary: A mean of around 270,000 productive templates and tens of thousands of productive rearrangements was obtained per sample.

This CDR3 spans 17 amino acids. V lost 3 bases and J lost 4, with 17 bases in between. Looked up from germline, CDR1 is SGHRS and CDR2 is YFSETQ. The chain employs TRBV5-1 and TRBJ2-6, with D perhaps matching TRBD1 or TRBD2 (5 bases each). Sequenced here: PBMCs, sampled after 36 months of ibrutinib treatment. The receptor comes from a human donor with chronic lymphocytic leukemia. CDR3: CASSSGQLGFGANVLTF. CDR3 nucleotide sequence: TGCGCCAGCAGCTCGGGGCAGCTGGGATTCGGGGCCAACGTCCTGACTTTC.